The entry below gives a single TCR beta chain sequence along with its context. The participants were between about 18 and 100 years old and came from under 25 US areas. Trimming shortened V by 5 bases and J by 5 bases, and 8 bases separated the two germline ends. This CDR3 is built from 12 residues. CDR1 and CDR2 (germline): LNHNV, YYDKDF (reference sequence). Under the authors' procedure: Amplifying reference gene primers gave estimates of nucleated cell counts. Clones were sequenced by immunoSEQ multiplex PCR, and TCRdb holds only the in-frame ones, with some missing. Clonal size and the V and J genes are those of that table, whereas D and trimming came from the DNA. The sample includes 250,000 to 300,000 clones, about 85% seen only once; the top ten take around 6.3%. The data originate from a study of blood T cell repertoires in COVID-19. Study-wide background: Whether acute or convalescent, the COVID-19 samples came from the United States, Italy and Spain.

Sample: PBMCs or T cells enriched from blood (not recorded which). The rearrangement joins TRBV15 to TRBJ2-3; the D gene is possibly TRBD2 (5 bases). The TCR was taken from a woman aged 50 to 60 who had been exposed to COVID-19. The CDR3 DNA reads TGTGCCACCAGCCCAGAGGGAGATACGCAGTATTTT. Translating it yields CATSPEGDTQYF.